Here is one TCR beta chain with its context. Its antigen is as yet unknown. Sample-barcoded 5' priming and a J-beta primer mix drove a second PCR of roughly 7 to 11 cycles. TCRdb ran MiXCR on the 5' RACE reads and lists one entry per CDR3 protein. This table holds roughly 1,700,000 distinct CDR3 sequences, about 30% found once. The data belong to a study of blood T cells in healthy people across ages. Turning to the study itself: Researchers report that template switching captured about one barcoded beta molecule per two T cells. Study-wide findings and caveats: CMV status of donors was unknown, possibly confounding expanded clonotype changes. Older age coincided with a roughly linear decline in TCR beta diversity per million T cells.

The germline V gene encodes CDR1 MNHEY and CDR2 SMNVEV (reference sequence). V gave up 6 bases and J gave up 7 bases, with 22 bases separating them. CDR3 size: 16 residues. This chain connects TRBV27 to TRBJ2-1; a weak D match, TRBD2 (5 bases). The origin of this receptor is a woman in her thirties in good health. Sequenced: blood. CDR3: CASSPLLTGSNNEQFF. The CDR3 DNA is TGTGCCAGCAGCCCCCTCCTGACGGGAAGTAATAATGAGCAGTTCTTC.